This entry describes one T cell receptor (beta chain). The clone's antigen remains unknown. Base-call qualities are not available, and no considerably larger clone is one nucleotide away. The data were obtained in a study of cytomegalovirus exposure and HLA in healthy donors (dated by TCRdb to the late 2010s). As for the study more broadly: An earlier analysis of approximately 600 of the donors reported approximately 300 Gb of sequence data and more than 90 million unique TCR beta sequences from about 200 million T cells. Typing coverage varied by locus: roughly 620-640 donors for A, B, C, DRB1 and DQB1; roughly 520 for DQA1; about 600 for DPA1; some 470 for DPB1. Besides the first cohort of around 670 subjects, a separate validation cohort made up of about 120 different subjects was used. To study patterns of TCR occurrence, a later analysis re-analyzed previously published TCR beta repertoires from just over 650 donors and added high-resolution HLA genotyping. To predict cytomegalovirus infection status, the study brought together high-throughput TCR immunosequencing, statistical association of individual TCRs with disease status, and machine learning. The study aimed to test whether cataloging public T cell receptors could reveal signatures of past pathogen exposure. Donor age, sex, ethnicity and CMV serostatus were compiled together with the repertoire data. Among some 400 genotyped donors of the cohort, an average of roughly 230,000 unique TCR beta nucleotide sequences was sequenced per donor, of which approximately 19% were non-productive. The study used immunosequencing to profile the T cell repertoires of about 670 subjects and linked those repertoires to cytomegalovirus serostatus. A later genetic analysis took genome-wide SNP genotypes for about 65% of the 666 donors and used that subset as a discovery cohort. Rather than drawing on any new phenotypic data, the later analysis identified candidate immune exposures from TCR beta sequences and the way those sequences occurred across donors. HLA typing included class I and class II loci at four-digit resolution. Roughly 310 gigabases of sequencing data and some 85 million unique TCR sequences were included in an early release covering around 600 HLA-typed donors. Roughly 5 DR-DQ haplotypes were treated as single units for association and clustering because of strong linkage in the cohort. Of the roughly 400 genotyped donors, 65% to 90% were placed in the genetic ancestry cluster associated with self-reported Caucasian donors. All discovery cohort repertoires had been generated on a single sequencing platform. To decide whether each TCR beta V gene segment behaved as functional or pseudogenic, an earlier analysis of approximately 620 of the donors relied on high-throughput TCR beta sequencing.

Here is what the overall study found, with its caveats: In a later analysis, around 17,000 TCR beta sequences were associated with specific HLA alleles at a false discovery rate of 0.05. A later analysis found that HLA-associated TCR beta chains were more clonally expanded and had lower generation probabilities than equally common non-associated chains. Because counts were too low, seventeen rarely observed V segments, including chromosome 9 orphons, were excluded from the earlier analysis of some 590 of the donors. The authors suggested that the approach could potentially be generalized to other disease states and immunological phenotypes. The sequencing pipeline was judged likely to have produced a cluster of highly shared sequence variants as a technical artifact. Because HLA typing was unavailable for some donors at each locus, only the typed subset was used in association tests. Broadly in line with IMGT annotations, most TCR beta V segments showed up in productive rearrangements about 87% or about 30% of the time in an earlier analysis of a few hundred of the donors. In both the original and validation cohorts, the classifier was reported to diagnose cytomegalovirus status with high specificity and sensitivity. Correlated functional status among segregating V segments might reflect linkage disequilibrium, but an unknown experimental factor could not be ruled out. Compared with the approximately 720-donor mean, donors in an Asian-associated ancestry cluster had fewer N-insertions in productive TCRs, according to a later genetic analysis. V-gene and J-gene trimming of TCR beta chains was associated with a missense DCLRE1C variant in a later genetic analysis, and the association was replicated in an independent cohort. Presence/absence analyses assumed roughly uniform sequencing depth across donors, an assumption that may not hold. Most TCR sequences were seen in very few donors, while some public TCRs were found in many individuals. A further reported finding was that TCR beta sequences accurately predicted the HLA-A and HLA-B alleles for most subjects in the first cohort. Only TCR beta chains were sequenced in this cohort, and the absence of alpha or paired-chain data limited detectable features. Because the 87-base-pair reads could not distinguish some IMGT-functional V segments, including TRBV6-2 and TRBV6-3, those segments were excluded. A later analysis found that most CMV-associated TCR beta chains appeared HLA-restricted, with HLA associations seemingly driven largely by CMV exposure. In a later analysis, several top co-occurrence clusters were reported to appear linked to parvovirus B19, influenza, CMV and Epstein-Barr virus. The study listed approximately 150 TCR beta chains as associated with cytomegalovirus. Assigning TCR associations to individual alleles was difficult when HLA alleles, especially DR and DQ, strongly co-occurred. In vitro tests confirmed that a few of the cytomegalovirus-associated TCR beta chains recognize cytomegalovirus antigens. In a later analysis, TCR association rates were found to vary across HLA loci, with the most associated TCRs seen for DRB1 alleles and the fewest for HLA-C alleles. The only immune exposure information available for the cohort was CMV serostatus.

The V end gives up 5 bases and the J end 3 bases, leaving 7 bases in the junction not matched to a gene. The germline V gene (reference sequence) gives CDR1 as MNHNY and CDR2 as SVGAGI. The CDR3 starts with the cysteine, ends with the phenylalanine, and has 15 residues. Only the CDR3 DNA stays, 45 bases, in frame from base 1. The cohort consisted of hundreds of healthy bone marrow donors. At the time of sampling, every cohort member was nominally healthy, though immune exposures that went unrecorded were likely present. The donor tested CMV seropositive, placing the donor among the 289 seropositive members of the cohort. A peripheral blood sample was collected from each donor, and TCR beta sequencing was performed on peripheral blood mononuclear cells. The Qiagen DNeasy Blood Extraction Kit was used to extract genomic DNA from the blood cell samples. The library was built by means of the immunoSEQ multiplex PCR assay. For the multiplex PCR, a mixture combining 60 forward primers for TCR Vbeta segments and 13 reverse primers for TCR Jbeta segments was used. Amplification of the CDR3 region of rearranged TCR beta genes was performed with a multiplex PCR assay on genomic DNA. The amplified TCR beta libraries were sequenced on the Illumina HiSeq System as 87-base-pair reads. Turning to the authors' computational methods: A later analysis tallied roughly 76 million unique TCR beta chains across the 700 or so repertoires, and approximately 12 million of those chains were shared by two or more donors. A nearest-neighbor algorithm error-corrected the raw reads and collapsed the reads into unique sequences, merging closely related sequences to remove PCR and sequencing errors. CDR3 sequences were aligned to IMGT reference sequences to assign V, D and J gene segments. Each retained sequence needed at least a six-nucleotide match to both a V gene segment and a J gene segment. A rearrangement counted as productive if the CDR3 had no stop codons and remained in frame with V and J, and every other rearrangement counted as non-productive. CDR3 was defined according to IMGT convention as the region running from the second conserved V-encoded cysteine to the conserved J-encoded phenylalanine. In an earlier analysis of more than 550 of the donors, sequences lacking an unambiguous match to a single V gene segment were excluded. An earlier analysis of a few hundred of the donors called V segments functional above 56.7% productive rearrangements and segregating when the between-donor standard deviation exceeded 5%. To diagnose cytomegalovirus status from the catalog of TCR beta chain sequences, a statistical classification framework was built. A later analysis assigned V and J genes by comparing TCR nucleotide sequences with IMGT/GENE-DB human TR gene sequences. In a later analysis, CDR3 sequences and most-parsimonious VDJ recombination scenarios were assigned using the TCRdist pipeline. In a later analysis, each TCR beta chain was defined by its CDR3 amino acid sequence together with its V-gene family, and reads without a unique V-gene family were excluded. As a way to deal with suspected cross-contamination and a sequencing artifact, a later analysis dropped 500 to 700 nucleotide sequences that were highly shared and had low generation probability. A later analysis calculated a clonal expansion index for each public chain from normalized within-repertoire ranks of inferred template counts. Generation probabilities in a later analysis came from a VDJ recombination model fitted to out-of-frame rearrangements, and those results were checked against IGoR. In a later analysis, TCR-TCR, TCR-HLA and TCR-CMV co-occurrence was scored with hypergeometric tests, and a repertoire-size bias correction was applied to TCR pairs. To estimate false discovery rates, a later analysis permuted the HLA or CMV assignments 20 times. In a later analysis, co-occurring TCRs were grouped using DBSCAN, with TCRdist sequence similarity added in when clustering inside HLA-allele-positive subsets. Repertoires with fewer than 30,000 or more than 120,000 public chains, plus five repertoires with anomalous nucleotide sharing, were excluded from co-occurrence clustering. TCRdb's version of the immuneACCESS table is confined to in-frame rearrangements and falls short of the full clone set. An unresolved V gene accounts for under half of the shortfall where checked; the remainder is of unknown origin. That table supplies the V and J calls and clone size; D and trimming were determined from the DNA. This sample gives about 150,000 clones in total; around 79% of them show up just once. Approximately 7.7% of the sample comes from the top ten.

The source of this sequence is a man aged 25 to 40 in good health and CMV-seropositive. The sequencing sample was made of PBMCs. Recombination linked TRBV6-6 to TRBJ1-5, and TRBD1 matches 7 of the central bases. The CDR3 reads CASSPQQGNNQPQHF. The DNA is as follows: TGTGCCAGCAGTCCTCAACAGGGGAACAATCAGCCCCAGCATTTT.